These 23 T cell receptor beta chains share one sample of origin, sequenced in a study of identical twins. MiXCR, applied by TCRdb to the 5' RACE reads, yields one record per CDR3 protein. The sample lists around 220,000 distinct CDR3 sequences; about 11% were seen once. The source material was memory T cells sorted from blood. These receptors came from a man over 45 in good health.

This clonotype was counted at least ten times. V usage is TRBV7-9 and J usage is TRBJ2-3, with TRBD2 identical over 16 bases. Germline V gene lookup returns CDR1 SEHNR and CDR2 FQNEAQ (reference sequence). The trim removed 5 bases at V and 5 bases at J, leaving 4 bases unmatched. This CDR3 contains 16 residues. CDR3 residues: CASSGTSGGAKDTQYF. CDR3 nucleotides: TGTGCCAGCAGCGGGACTAGCGGGGGGGCCAAAGATACGCAGTATTTT.

The sample holds a few counts of this clonotype. This chain joins TRBV7-6 and TRBJ2-7; TRBD2 agrees at 7 bases. The CDR3 has 13 residues. Losses at the gene ends were 5 bases for V and 3 bases for J; bases not matched to a gene: 4. CDR1 SGHVS and CDR2 FNYEAQ come from the germline V gene. This CDR3 reads CASSPREDYEQYF. The CDR3 DNA follows: TGTGCCAGCAGCCCCCGGGAGGACTACGAGCAGTACTTC.

Of note for this clonotype: An end of the junction does not agree with germline; a read error may underlie this. V usage is TRBV6-5 and J usage is TRBJ2-1; 7 nucleotides align to TRBD2. The CDR3 contains 13 residues. CDR1 is MNHEY, CDR2 SVGAGI, per germline. The CDR3 loop is CASGYSSVGLQFF. Here the CDR3 DNA reads TGTGCCAGCGGTTACTCGAGTGTGGGACTACAGTTCTTC.

The V and J genes are TRBV4-1 and TRBJ2-3, with 8 bases fitting TRBD1. The CDR3 consists of 18 residues. Germline trimming cut 4 bases from V and 2 bases from J; bases unmatched to any gene: 14. The V gene's germline CDR1 is MGHRA and CDR2 YSYEKL. The CDR3 DNA is TGCGCCAGCAGCCGGCTAGGACAGGGAACCGGTTTCACAGATACGCAGTATTTT. Translated: CASSRLGQGTGFTDTQYF.

CDR3 bases: TGTGCCAGCAGTAGACAGAGAAATAGCAATCAGCCCCAGCATTTT. Translation: CASSRQRNSNQPQHF. The rearrangement joins TRBV12-3 or TRBV12-4 to TRBJ1-5; maybe TRBD1 (5 bases). Trimming shortened V by 5 bases and J by 0 bases, and 11 bases separated the two germline ends. The CDR3 covers 15 residues.

This clonotype appeared a few times. The chain employs TRBV7-3 and TRBJ2-1; maybe TRBD2 (6 bases). Germline-derived CDR1 and CDR2 are SGHTA and FQGTGA. The V end was cut by 5 bases, the J end by 7 bases, with 15 bases between. The CDR3 covers 14 residues. The CDR3 sequence: CASSPTGDSNEQFF. The CDR3 DNA is TGTGCCAGCAGCCCCACGGGGGACTCGAATGAGCAGTTCTTC.

A few counts support this clonotype. The rearrangement links TRBV28 to TRBJ2-2; TRBD2 is a possible D gene (5 bases). Trimming took 10 bases from V and 0 from J, leaving 15 bases between them. The CDR3 spans 15 residues. CDR1 is MDHEN, CDR2 SYDVKM, per germline. In nucleotides, the CDR3 is TGTGCCACAGGCGGGCCACAATCGAACACCGGGGAGCTGTTTTTT. This gives the protein CATGGPQSNTGELFF.

The chain employs TRBV7-9 and TRBJ2-7, with 10 bases identical to TRBD1. Germline V gene lookup returns CDR1 SEHNR and CDR2 FQNEAQ (reference sequence). The V and J ends lost 4 bases and 6 bases, in that order; junction bases with no gene match: 0. The CDR3 totals 12 residues. CDR3 residues: CASSWDRGEQYF. CDR3 coding DNA: TGTGCCAGCAGCTGGGACAGGGGCGAGCAGTACTTC.

This clonotype was seen ten or more times. The rearrangement links TRBV7-2 to TRBJ2-2; 9 bases match TRBD2. The CDR3 totals 15 residues. The J segment lost 5 bases and the V segment lost 6 bases, leaving 7 bases of the junction unmatched. Germline V gene lookup returns CDR1 SGHTA and CDR2 FQGNSA. The DNA for the CDR3 is TGTGCCAGCAGATCCGGGACTAGCCTAACCGGGGAGCTGTTTTTT. This sequence encodes CASRSGTSLTGELFF.

The chain joins TRBV20-1 to TRBJ2-1, with D possibly matching TRBD2 (5 bases). The CDR3 runs to 16 residues. V was clipped by 3 bases and J by 4 bases, with 19 bases between them. CDR1 is DFQATT, CDR2 SNEGSKA, per germline (reference sequence). CDR3 bases: TGCAGTGCTAGCCTCTACAGCTCGCGGGTGTACAATGAGCAGTTCTTC. This translates into CSASLYSSRVYNEQFF.

The rearrangement joins TRBV7-2 to TRBJ1-1; D remains ambiguous. Trimming took 4 bases from V and 1 from J, leaving 10 bases between them. This CDR3 contains 14 residues. The germline V gene has CDR1 SGHTA and CDR2 FQGNSA. CDR3 loop: CASSSVVANTEAFF. In DNA form, the CDR3 reads TGTGCCAGCAGCTCCGTGGTGGCGAACACTGAAGCTTTCTTT. The full variable domain, completed using reference TRBV7-2 and TRBJ1-1, is GAGVSQSPSNKVTEKGKDVELRCDPISGHTALYWYRQSLGQGLEFLIYFQGNSAPDKSGLPSDRFSAERTGGSVSTLTIQRTQQEDSAVYLCASSSVVANTEAFFGQGTRLTVV.

CDR3 loop: CASSLDVGFYGYTF. The CDR3 DNA follows: TGTGCCAGCAGCTTGGACGTGGGGTTCTATGGCTACACCTTC. This sequence joins TRBV5-6 and TRBJ1-2; the D is unclear. Trimming left V 0 bases short and J 4 bases short, with 10 bases between. The germline CDR1 and CDR2 sequences are SGHDT and YYEEEE. CDR3 length equals 14 residues.

This clonotype came up many times. V usage is TRBV7-2 and J usage is TRBJ1-4; no clear D gene. The CDR3 spans 13 residues. Trimming cost V 7 bases and J 3 bases, with 9 bases left between them. Germline lookup yields CDR1 SGHTA and CDR2 FQGNSA. The CDR3 loop is CASNDGPNEKLFF. In DNA form, the CDR3 reads TGTGCCAGCAACGACGGCCCTAATGAAAAACTGTTTTTT.

This clonotype occurred a few times. The chain joins TRBV6-2 or TRBV6-3 to TRBJ1-1; 10 nucleotides agree with TRBD1. V lost 6 bases and J lost 6; bases outside the gene matches: 7. CDR1 MNHEY and CDR2 SVGEGT come from the germline V gene. This CDR3 has 14 residues. The CDR3 DNA is TGTGCCAGCAGACCGACAGGGGGCCGGGCTGAAGCTTTCTTT. Amino acid sequence: CASRPTGGRAEAFF.

This clonotype showed up just a few times. The V call is TRBV3-1, the J call TRBJ1-6; D is possibly TRBD1 (5 bases). The CDR3 is made up of 13 amino acids. With 8 bases removed from V and 7 bases from J, the gap between germline ends came to 12 bases. Looked up from germline, CDR1 is LGHDT and CDR2 is YNNKEL (reference sequence). The CDR3 sequence: CASGDSRNSPLHF. CDR3 nucleotide sequence: TGTGCCAGCGGCGACAGCAGGAATTCACCCCTCCACTTT.

This clonotype was counted between two and nine times. This chain links TRBV5-6 with TRBJ1-2; possibly TRBD1 for D (5 bases). Germline V CDR1 and CDR2: SGHDT, YYEEEE. This CDR3 is 13 amino acids long. The germline V and J ends were trimmed by 6 bases and 7 bases, with 16 bases remaining between them. This chain's CDR3 is CASMGFRGGGYTF. DNA of the CDR3: TGTGCCAGCATGGGGTTCCGGGGCGGTGGCTACACCTTC.

This clonotype appeared many times. The V gene is TRBV20-1, the J gene TRBJ1-5, with D uncertain. The ends were cut back, 3 bases at V and 2 bases at J, with 8 bases in the middle. CDR1 and CDR2 (germline): DFQATT, SNEGSKA (reference sequence). This CDR3 has 13 residues. CDR3 coding DNA: TGCAGTGCTAGTAGAGGGCGCAATCAGCCCCAGCATTTT. It encodes CSASRGRNQPQHF.

V is TRBV11-2 and J is TRBJ2-1; 7 nucleotides line up with TRBD2. The CDR3 runs to 14 residues. Germline V gene data show CDR1 as SGHAT and CDR2 as FQNNGV. Trimming at V came to 4 bases and at J to 3 bases, leaving 3 bases not matched to a gene. The CDR3 nucleotides read TGTGCCAGCAGCTACGGACTAGTCTACAATGAGCAGTTCTTC. This codes for CASSYGLVYNEQFF.

The genes are TRBV29-1 and TRBJ1-3, with 8 bases fitting TRBD1. V lost 0 bases and J lost 3; bases outside the gene matches: 4. Germline CDR1 reads SQVTM; CDR2 reads ANQGSEA. The CDR3 consists of 15 residues. CDR3 protein: CSVEDIGQGGNTIYF. The CDR3 DNA sequence: TGCAGCGTTGAAGATATAGGACAGGGTGGAAACACCATATATTTT.

This clonotype came up many times. V usage is TRBV4-2 and J usage is TRBJ2-1, with TRBD2 identical over 7 bases. Germline V gene lookup returns CDR1 LGHNA and CDR2 YNFKEQ. This CDR3 spans 16 amino acids. V was clipped by 0 bases and J by 2 bases; unmatched bases: 4. CDR3 sequence reads: CASSQEPGGPYNEQFF. The DNA of the CDR3 is TGTGCCAGCAGCCAAGAACCGGGGGGACCCTACAATGAGCAGTTCTTC.

In this sample, this clonotype turned up many times. The chain uses TRBV2 and TRBJ1-6; 8 bases align to TRBD1. The CDR3 covers 13 residues. J lost 9 bases, V lost 9 bases, and 7 bases had no gene match. From germline, CDR1 is SNHLY and CDR2 FYNNEI. DNA of the CDR3: TGTGCCAGTGAAGACAGGGGCGGTTCACCCCTCCACTTT. This sequence encodes CASEDRGGSPLHF.

This clonotype was counted between two and nine times. This chain links TRBV20-1 with TRBJ2-7, with no clear D. Germline assignment: CDR1 DFQATT and CDR2 SNEGSKA (reference sequence). V lost 3 bases, J lost 5 bases, and 14 bases lay in between. The CDR3 extends over 13 amino acids. CDR3 nucleotide sequence: TGCAGTGCTAGCGACTCCGGATTACACGAGCAGTACTTC. It is translated as CSASDSGLHEQYF.

This clonotype was detected ten times or more. The gene calls are TRBV20-1 and TRBJ2-3; weak D call: TRBD2 (5 bases). Germline CDR1 reads DFQATT; CDR2 reads SNEGSKA (reference sequence). The length of the CDR3 is 12 residues. V was clipped by 3 bases and J by 5 bases, with 9 bases between them. CDR3 nucleotide sequence: TGCAGTGCTAGTCGTAGCGAAGATACGCAGTATTTT. This encodes CSASRSEDTQYF.